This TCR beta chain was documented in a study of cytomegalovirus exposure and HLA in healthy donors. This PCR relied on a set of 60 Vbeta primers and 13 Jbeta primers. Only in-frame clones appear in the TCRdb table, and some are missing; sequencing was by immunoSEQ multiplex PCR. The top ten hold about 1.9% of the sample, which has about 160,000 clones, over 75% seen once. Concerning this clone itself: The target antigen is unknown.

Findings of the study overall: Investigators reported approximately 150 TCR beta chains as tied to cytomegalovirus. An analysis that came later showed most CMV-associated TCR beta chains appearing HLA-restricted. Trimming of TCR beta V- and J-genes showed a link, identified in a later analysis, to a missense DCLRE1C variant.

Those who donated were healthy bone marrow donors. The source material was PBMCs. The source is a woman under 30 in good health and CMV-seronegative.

DNA of the CDR3: TGCGCCAGCAGCTTGGTTCAGGATGACTATGGCTACACCTTC. This translates into CASSLVQDDYGYTF. This chain joins TRBV5-1 and TRBJ1-2; no definite D call. CDR3 length: 14 amino acids. The V end was cut by 0 bases, the J end by 3 bases, with 9 bases between. CDR1 and CDR2 (germline): SGHRS, YFSETQ.